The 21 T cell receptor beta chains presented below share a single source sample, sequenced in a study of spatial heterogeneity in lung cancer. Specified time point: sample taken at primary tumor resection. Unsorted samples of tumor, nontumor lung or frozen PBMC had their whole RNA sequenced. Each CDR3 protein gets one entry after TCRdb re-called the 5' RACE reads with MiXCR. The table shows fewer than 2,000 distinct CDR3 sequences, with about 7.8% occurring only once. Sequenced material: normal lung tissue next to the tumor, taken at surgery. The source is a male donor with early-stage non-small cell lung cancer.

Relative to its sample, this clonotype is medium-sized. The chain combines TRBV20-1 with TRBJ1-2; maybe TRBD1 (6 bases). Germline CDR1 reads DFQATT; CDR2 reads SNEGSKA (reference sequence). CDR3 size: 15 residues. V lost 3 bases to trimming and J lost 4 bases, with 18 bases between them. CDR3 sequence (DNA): TGCAGTGCTAGTTCGGGCGACAGGTCTCGCTATGGCTACACCTTC. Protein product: CSASSGDRSRYGYTF.

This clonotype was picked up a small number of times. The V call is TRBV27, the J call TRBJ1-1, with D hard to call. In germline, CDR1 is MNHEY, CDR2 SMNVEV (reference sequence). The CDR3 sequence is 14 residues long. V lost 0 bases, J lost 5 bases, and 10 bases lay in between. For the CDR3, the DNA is TGTGCCAGCAGTTTATCGGCCTTTGGTACTGAAGCTTTCTTT. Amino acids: CASSLSAFGTEAFF.

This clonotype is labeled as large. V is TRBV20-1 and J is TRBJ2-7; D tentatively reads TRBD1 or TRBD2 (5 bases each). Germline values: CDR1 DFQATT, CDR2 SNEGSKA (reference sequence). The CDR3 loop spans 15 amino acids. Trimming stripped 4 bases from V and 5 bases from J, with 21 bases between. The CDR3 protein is CSATRSRAGSNEQYF. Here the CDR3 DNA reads TGCAGTGCTACCAGAAGCCGGGCAGGGAGTAACGAGCAGTACTTC.

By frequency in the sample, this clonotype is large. The CDR3 nucleotides are TGTGCCAGCAGCTCGGGCCTGGACGGTAGCAATCAGCCCCAGCATTTT. It yields the protein CASSSGLDGSNQPQHF. This chain links TRBV7-2 with TRBJ1-5, with no clear D. V was clipped by 4 bases and J by 0 bases, with 13 bases between them. Germline V gives CDR1 SGHTA, CDR2 FQGNSA. This CDR3 has 16 amino acids.

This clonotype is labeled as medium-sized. The CDR3: CASKLGQNSYEQYF. The CDR3 DNA is TGTGCCAGCAAGCTTGGACAGAATTCCTACGAGCAGTACTTC. The rearrangement joins TRBV11-2 to TRBJ2-7, with D maybe TRBD1 (6 bases). Trimming removed 7 bases from V and 1 base from J, with 14 bases in between. Germline loops: CDR1 SGHAT, CDR2 FQNNGV. The CDR3 consists of 14 residues.

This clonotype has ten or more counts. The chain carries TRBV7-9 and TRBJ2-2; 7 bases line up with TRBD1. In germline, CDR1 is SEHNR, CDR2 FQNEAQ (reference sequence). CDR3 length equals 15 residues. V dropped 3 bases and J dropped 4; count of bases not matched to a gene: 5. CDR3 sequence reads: CASSFRGRSTGELFF. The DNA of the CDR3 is TGTGCCAGCAGCTTTAGGGGGCGCAGCACCGGGGAGCTGTTTTTT.

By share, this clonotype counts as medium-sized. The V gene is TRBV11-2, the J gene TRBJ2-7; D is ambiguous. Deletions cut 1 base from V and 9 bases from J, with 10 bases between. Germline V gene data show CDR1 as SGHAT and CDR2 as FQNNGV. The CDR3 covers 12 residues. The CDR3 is CASSLGDTSQYF. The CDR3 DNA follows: TGTGCCAGCAGCTTAGGAGACACCTCGCAGTACTTC.

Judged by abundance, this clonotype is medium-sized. Here the CDR3 reads CASSEWTSGNTGELFF. Written as DNA, the CDR3 is TGTGCCAGCAGCGAATGGACTAGCGGGAACACCGGGGAGCTGTTTTTT. The rearrangement uses TRBV9 and TRBJ2-2; TRBD2 matches 10 bases. Germline CDR1 and CDR2: SGDLS and YYNGEE. The ends lost 3 bases at V and 1 base at J; junction bases unmatched: 3. The CDR3 runs 16 residues.

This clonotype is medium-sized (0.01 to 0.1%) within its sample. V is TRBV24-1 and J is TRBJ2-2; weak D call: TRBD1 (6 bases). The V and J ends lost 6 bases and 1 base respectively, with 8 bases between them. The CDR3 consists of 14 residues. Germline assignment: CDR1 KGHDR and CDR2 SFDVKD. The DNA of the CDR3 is TGTGCCACCAGTAAGGGACAGAACACCGGGGAGCTGTTTTTT. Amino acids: CATSKGQNTGELFF.

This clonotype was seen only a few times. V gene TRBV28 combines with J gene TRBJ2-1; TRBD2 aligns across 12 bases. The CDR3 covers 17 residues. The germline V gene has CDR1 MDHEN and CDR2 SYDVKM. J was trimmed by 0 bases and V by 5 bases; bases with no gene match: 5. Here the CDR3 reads CASSLSTSGSSYNEQFF. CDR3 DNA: TGTGCCAGCAGTCTCTCGACTAGCGGGAGCTCCTACAATGAGCAGTTCTTC.

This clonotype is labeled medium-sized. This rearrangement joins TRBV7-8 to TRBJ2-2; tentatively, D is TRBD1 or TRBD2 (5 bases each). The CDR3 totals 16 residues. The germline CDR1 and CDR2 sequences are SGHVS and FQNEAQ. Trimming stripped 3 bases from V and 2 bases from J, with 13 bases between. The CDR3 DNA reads TGTGCCAGCAGCTTTAGGGGAGCGGCAAACACCGGGGAGCTGTTTTTT. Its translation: CASSFRGAANTGELFF.

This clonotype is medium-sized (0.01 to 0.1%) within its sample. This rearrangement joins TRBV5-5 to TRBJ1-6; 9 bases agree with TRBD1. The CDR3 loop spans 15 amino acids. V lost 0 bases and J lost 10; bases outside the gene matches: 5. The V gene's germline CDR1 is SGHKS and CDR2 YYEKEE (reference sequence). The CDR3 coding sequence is TGTGCCAGCAGCTTGGATGGGACAGGGAGGTCACCCCTCCACTTT. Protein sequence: CASSLDGTGRSPLHF.

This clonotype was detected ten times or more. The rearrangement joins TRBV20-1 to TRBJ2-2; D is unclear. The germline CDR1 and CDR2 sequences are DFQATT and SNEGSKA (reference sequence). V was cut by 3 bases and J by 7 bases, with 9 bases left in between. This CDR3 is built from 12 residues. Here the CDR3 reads CSARAVNGELFF. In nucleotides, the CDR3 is TGCAGTGCTAGGGCGGTGAACGGGGAGCTGTTTTTT.

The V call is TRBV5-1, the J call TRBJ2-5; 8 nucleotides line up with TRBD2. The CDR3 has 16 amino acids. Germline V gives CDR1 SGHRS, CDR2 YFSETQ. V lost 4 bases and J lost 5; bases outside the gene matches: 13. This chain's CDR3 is CASSPPGGLAAETQYF. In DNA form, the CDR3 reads TGCGCCAGCAGCCCCCCCGGAGGACTAGCAGCTGAGACCCAGTACTTC.

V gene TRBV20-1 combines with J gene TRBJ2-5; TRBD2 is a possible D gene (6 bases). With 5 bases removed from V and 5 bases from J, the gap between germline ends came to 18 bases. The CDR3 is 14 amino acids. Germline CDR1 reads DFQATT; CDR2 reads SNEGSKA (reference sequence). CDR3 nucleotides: TGCAGTGCTCAGCTAGGCGGGGCTCGCGAGACCCAGTACTTC. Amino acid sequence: CSAQLGGARETQYF.

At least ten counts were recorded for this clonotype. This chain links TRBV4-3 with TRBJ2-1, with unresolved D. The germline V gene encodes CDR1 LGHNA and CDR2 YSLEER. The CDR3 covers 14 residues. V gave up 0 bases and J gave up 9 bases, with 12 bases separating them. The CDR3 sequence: CASSQERTVVEQFF. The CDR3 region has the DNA TGCGCCAGCAGCCAAGAGAGGACGGTCGTTGAGCAGTTCTTC.

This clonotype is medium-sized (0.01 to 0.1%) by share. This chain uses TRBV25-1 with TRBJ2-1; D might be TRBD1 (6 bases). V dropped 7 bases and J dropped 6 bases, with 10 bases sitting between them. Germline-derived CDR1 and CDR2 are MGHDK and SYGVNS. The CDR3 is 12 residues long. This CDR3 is CASTSRGNEQFF. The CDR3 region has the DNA TGTGCCAGCACTAGCAGGGGCAATGAGCAGTTCTTC. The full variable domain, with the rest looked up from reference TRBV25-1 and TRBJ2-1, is EADIYQTPRYLVIGTGKKITLECSQTMGHDKMYWYQQDPGMELHLIHYSYGVNSTEKGDLSSESTVSRIRTEHFPLTLESARPSHTSQYLCASTSRGNEQFFGPGTRLTVL.

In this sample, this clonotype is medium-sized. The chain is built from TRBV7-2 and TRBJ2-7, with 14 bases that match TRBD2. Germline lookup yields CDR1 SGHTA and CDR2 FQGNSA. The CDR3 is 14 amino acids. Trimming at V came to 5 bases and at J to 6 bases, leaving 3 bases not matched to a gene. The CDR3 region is CASSLTSGRGEQYF. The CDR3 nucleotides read TGTGCCAGCAGCCTGACTAGCGGGAGGGGCGAGCAGTACTTC.

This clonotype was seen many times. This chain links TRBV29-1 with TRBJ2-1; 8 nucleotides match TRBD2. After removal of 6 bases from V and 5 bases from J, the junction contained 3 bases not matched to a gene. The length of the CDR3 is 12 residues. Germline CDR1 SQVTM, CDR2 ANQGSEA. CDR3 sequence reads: CSVGRGDNEQFF. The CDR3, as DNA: TGCAGCGTCGGGAGGGGGGACAATGAGCAGTTCTTC.

As DNA, the CDR3 is TGTGCCAGCAGCCAAGGTATCCAAGAGACCCAGTACTTC. Translated, it gives CASSQGIQETQYF. V gene TRBV14 combines with J gene TRBJ2-5; D not resolved. V was shortened by 1 base and J by 1 base, with 4 bases between the two germline ends. The CDR3 sequence is 13 residues long. Looked up from germline, CDR1 is SGHDN and CDR2 is FVKESK.

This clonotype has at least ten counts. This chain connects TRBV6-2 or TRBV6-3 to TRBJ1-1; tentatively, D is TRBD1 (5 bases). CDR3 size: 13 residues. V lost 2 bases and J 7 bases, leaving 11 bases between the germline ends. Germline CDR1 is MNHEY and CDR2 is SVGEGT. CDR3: CASSYATGGEAFF. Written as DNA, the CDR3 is TGTGCCAGCAGTTACGCCACCGGGGGTGAAGCTTTCTTT.